The 10 T cell receptor beta chains in this list originate from one sample, sequenced in a study of blood T cell repertoires in COVID-19. Only in-frame clones appear in the TCRdb table, and some are missing; sequencing was by immunoSEQ multiplex PCR. The table shows around 370,000 clones, with roughly 90% occurring only once. The sample consisted of peripheral blood. The receptors here all came from a woman in her seventies with COVID-19, enrolled during active disease.

This chain uses TRBV25-1 with TRBJ2-1; TRBD2 might be the D (5 bases). Per the germline V gene, CDR1 is MGHDK and CDR2 is SYGVNS. This CDR3 is 12 amino acids long. V was pared by 8 bases and J by 10 bases, with 15 bases between. CDR3 in amino acids: CASGGGRGEQFF. DNA for the CDR3: TGTGCCAGCGGAGGCGGCCGAGGGGAGCAGTTCTTC.

J is TRBJ1-1 and V is TRBV2, with 10 bases fitting TRBD1. The CDR3 spans 15 residues. V was clipped by 1 base and J by 5 bases; unmatched bases: 4. Germline V CDR1 and CDR2: SNHLY, FYNNEI. In DNA, the CDR3 is TGTGCCAGCAGTGAAGGGGGACAGGGGCGGACTGAAGCTTTCTTT. This sequence encodes CASSEGGQGRTEAFF.

This rearrangement joins TRBV7-2 to TRBJ1-2; 7 nucleotides align to TRBD1. CDR3 length: 14 residues. J lost 3 bases, V lost 5 bases, and 6 bases had no gene match. The germline gives CDR1 SGHTA, CDR2 FQGNSA. The chain's CDR3 is CASSLTGTDYGYTF. DNA of the CDR3: TGTGCCAGCAGCCTGACAGGGACTGACTATGGCTACACCTTC.

The chain links TRBV2 to TRBJ2-2; 7 bases agree with TRBD2. Germline V CDR1 and CDR2: SNHLY, FYNNEI. This CDR3 is built from 16 residues. The junction had 8 bases not matched to a gene; V was cut back by 6 bases and J by 1 base. CDR3 bases: TGTGCCAGCAGAAAAAGGCTAGCGGTGAACACCGGGGAGCTGTTTTTT. This encodes CASRKRLAVNTGELFF. Combining the CDR3 with reference TRBV2 and TRBJ2-2 gives the whole variable domain EPEVTQTPSHQVTQMGQEVILRCVPISNHLYFYWYRQILGQKVEFLVSFYNNEISEKSEIFDDQFSVERPDGSNFTLKIRSTKLEDSAMYFCASRKRLAVNTGELFFGEGSRLTVL.

This chain joins TRBV12-3 or TRBV12-4 and TRBJ1-1; D not resolved. The CDR3 has 13 residues. V was shortened by 7 bases and J by 3 bases, with 12 bases between the two germline ends. For the CDR3, the DNA is TGTGCCAGCACCAGCCCAGGTTACACTGAAGCTTTCTTT. Translating it yields CASTSPGYTEAFF.

This rearrangement joins TRBV29-1 to TRBJ1-4, with 7 bases matching TRBD1. Germline-derived CDR1 and CDR2 are SQVTM and ANQGSEA. This CDR3 is built from 13 residues. The J segment lost 4 bases and the V segment lost 6 bases, leaving 5 bases of the junction unmatched. CDR3 protein: CSVGQSVNEKLFF. The CDR3 DNA sequence: TGCAGCGTGGGACAGAGCGTTAATGAAAAACTGTTTTTT.

CDR3 in DNA: TGTGCCAGCAGCCCCGGGAACAGCGAGACCCAGTACTTC. Protein product: CASSPGNSETQYF. The rearrangement joins TRBV11-2 to TRBJ2-5, with D perhaps matching TRBD2 (5 bases). V was trimmed by 5 bases and J by 5 bases, leaving 12 bases between them. The CDR3 is 13 residues long. The germline V gene has CDR1 SGHAT and CDR2 FQNNGV.

The gene calls are TRBV5-4 and TRBJ2-7; TRBD2 matches at 8 bases. This CDR3 has 12 amino acids. V lost 4 bases and J lost 3; bases outside the gene matches: 0. Germline lookup yields CDR1 SGHNT and CDR2 YYREEE (reference sequence). CDR3 loop: CASSTSGYEQYF. CDR3 DNA sequence: TGTGCCAGCAGCACTAGCGGCTACGAGCAGTACTTC.

The V call is TRBV5-1, the J call TRBJ1-2; TRBD1 matches at 8 bases. The CDR3 has 13 residues. Per the germline V gene, CDR1 is SGHRS and CDR2 is YFSETQ. The V and J ends lost 3 bases and 6 bases, in that order; junction bases with no gene match: 4. CDR3 sequence (DNA): TGCGCCAGCAGCTCAGGGGGCGCGAATGGCTACACCTTC. Its protein is CASSSGGANGYTF.

V usage is TRBV19 and J usage is TRBJ1-2; 11 bases line up with TRBD1. The V segment lost 6 bases and the J segment 5 bases; nucleotides outside the gene matches: 5. Looked up from germline, CDR1 is LNHDA and CDR2 is SQIVND (reference sequence). The CDR3 is 14 amino acids. CDR3 nucleotides: TGTGCCAGTAGCGGACAGGGGGCGAGGTATGGCTACACCTTC. Translation: CASSGQGARYGYTF.